Following are 12 T cell receptor beta chains from one sample sequenced in a study of T cell responses to AZD1222 COVID-19 vaccine. The method was immunoSEQ multiplex PCR; TCRdb's version includes in-frame clones alone and lacks a portion of them. This table holds about 160,000 clones, approximately 90% found once. Sequences were derived from peripheral blood, sampled on day 0 of AZD1222 vaccination. The receptors originated from an adult in good health.

The V call is TRBV28, the J call TRBJ2-3; TRBD2 matches 9 bases. CDR1 and CDR2 from the germline V gene are MDHEN and SYDVKM. V lost 8 bases to trimming and J lost 2 bases; unmatched junction nucleotides: 14. This CDR3 contains 17 residues. The CDR3 DNA follows: TGTGCCAGCTGTGGCGGCGGCGGGAGGGCACTCACAGATACGCAGTATTTT. Its protein is CASCGGGGRALTDTQYF.

This chain joins TRBV29-1 and TRBJ2-7; perhaps TRBD2 as D (5 bases). Germline CDR1 reads SQVTM; CDR2 reads ANQGSEA. V was clipped by 5 bases and J by 0 bases, with 8 bases between them. The CDR3 totals 12 residues. DNA for the CDR3: TGCAGCGTTCGGGAATTCTCCTACGAGCAGTACTTC. Encoded protein: CSVREFSYEQYF.

Here the CDR3 DNA reads TGTGCCAGCAGCCCAACAGGGGGCACTGAAGCTTTCTTT. Translated, it gives CASSPTGGTEAFF. The chain has TRBV13 and TRBJ1-1; 8 bases agree with TRBD1. Germline V gives CDR1 PRHDT, CDR2 FYEKMQ (reference sequence). V was pared by 5 bases and J by 4 bases, with 3 bases of the junction left unmatched. The length of the CDR3 is 13 residues.

The CDR3 here is CASSQDYDRGLTNEQFF. The CDR3 DNA sequence: TGTGCCAGCAGCCAAGATTACGACAGGGGCCTCACCAATGAGCAGTTCTTC. This chain links TRBV3-1 (or the pseudogene TRBV3-2) with TRBJ2-1, with 8 bases lining up with TRBD1. The V and J ends lost 0 bases and 6 bases, in that order; junction bases with no gene match: 10. The CDR3 totals 17 residues. The germline V gene has CDR1 LGHDT and CDR2 YNNKEL (reference sequence).

The genes are TRBV9 and TRBJ2-5, with 8 positions matching TRBD1. The germline V gene has CDR1 SGDLS and CDR2 YYNGEE. Trimming took 0 bases from V and 2 from J; bases not matched to a gene: 3. The CDR3 has 15 amino acids. Here the CDR3 reads CASSVGDRMQETQYF. The DNA of the CDR3 is TGTGCCAGCAGCGTAGGGGACAGGATGCAAGAGACCCAGTACTTC. The whole variable domain, filled in from reference TRBV9 and TRBJ2-5, reads DSGVTQTPKHLITATGQRVTLRCSPRSGDLSVYWYQQSLDQGLQFLIQYYNGEERAKGNILERFSAQQFPDLHSELNLSSLELGDSALYFCASSVGDRMQETQYFGPGTRLLVL.

This rearrangement joins TRBV14 to TRBJ2-7; possibly TRBD2 for D (6 bases). Germline lookup yields CDR1 SGHDN and CDR2 FVKESK. The CDR3 covers 15 residues. Between the trimmed V and J ends, which lost 4 bases and 7 bases, there was a span of 20 bases. The CDR3 loop is CASSPNRDSGREQYF. CDR3 DNA: TGTGCCAGCAGCCCAAACCGGGACTCCGGGCGAGAGCAGTACTTC.

J is TRBJ1-2 and V is TRBV7-9, with 7 bases aligning to TRBD1. Per germline, CDR1 SEHNR and CDR2 FQNEAQ (reference sequence). The CDR3 extends over 13 amino acids. The V and J ends lost 3 bases and 7 bases, in that order; junction bases with no gene match: 5. The CDR3 sequence: CASSFGRQGGYTF. The CDR3 DNA follows: TGTGCCAGCAGCTTTGGACGACAGGGTGGCTACACCTTC.

This chain joins TRBV28 and TRBJ1-2; TRBD1 aligns across 10 bases. This CDR3 is built from 14 residues. With 3 bases clipped from V and 3 bases from J, the junction kept 1 base outside the gene matches. CDR1 MDHEN and CDR2 SYDVKM come from the germline V gene. CDR3 in DNA: TGTGCCAGCAGTTTCGGGACAGGGGACTATGGCTACACCTTC. Translating gives CASSFGTGDYGYTF.

The rearrangement uses TRBV7-9 and TRBJ1-2; D may be TRBD1 (6 bases). The V gene lost 5 bases and the J gene lost 4 bases, with 17 bases spanning the gap. The length of the CDR3 is 15 residues. Germline V gene data show CDR1 as SEHNR and CDR2 as FQNEAQ (reference sequence). The DNA for the CDR3 is TGTGCCAGCAGCCTGATTGGACAGCTACTCTATGGCTACACCTTC. It yields the protein CASSLIGQLLYGYTF.

The V and J genes are TRBV11-3 and TRBJ1-2, with D uncertain. Germline V gene sequence: CDR1 SGHNT, CDR2 YENEEA. There are 13 residues in the CDR3. V was cut by 0 bases and J by 4 bases, with 6 bases left in between. CDR3 amino acids: CASSLEGFYGYTF. The CDR3 DNA reads TGTGCCAGCAGCTTAGAGGGCTTCTATGGCTACACCTTC.

This chain joins TRBV2 and TRBJ2-5; TRBD2 might be the D (6 bases). This CDR3 is 14 amino acids long. CDR1 is SNHLY and CDR2 is FYNNEI in the germline V gene. V gave up 5 bases and J gave up 5 bases, with 15 bases separating them. CDR3 residues: CASSLTSISETQYF. CDR3 DNA: TGTGCCAGCAGTTTGACTAGTATCAGTGAGACCCAGTACTTC.

This chain's CDR3 is CASSIERQETQYF. The CDR3 region has the DNA TGTGCCAGTAGTATAGAGAGGCAAGAGACCCAGTACTTC. V and J are TRBV19 and TRBJ2-5; D remains unclear. The germline gives CDR1 LNHDA, CDR2 SQIVND (reference sequence). The CDR3 is 13 amino acids. Trimming removed 0 bases from V and 2 bases from J, with 4 bases in between.